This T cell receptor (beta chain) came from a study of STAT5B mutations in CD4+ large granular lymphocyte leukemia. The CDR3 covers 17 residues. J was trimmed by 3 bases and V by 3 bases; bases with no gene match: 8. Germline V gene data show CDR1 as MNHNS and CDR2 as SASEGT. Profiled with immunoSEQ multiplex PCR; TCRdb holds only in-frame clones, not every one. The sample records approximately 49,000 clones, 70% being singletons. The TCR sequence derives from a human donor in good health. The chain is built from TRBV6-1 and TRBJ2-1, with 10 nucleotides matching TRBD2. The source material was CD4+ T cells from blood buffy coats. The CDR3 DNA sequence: TGTGCCAGCAGTGATCCCCTGCTAGCGGGGGACTACAATGAGCAGTTCTTC. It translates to CASSDPLLAGDYNEQFF.